One and the same sample provided the 3 T cell receptor beta chains below, sequenced in a study of blood T cell repertoires in COVID-19. Only in-frame clones appear in the TCRdb table, and some are missing; sequencing was by immunoSEQ multiplex PCR. The table records 70,000 to 100,000 clones, roughly 89% of them present only once. The sample taken for sequencing was peripheral blood. Receptor source: a woman aged 55-69 years with COVID-19, enrolled during active disease.

The genes are TRBV4-1 and TRBJ1-2; TRBD1 matches at 7 bases. The CDR3 length is 13 residues. The V segment lost 5 bases and the J segment 2 bases; nucleotides outside the gene matches: 2. Germline assignment: CDR1 MGHRA and CDR2 YSYEKL. The CDR3 protein is CASSLTGNYGYTF. CDR3 DNA sequence: TGCGCCAGCAGCTTGACAGGGAACTATGGCTACACCTTC.

The CDR3 DNA reads TGTGCCAGTAGCAAGTCCGGGACAGGCCACAATGAGCAGTTCTTC. It specifies CASSKSGTGHNEQFF. The chain recombines TRBV19 with TRBJ2-1; 8 bases agree with TRBD1. CDR1 LNHDA and CDR2 SQIVND come from the germline V gene (reference sequence). V lost 6 bases, J lost 5 bases, and 9 bases stayed unmatched. This CDR3 has 15 residues.

V gene TRBV7-9 combines with J gene TRBJ1-5; 12 positions match TRBD1. The CDR3 is 17 amino acids. With V trimmed by 1 base and J by 8 bases, 9 bases remained unmatched. The germline CDR1 and CDR2 sequences are SEHNR and FQNEAQ (reference sequence). The CDR3 here is CASSLVGDRGPIEPQHF. The DNA of the CDR3 is TGTGCCAGCAGCTTAGTCGGGGACAGGGGGCCTATTGAGCCCCAGCATTTT.